Described below is a single TCR beta chain sequence and its context. Trimming removed 0 bases from V and 9 bases from J; junction bases left unmatched: 7. There are 15 residues in the CDR3. Per germline, CDR1 SGDLS and CDR2 YYNGEE. This sample was included in a study of blood T cell repertoires in COVID-19. Clones were read by immunoSEQ multiplex PCR, and TCRdb kept only the in-frame ones, dropping some. The data contain over 60,000 clones, 75% to 90% of them seen just once; the ten biggest clones take up roughly 40%. This sequence was found in a woman older than 75 with active or convalescent COVID-19. The material sequenced was peripheral blood. The J gene is TRBJ2-1, the V gene TRBV9; 9 positions match TRBD2. CDR3: CASSVAPSGEGEQFF. CDR3 bases: TGTGCCAGCAGCGTAGCGCCTAGCGGGGAGGGTGAGCAGTTCTTC.